This T cell receptor (beta chain) is drawn from a study of blood T cell repertoires in COVID-19. Across the study: The United States, Italy and Spain supplied acute and convalescent COVID-19 samples. The cDNA or gDNA used as material had been derived from T cells, B-cell-depleted T cells, or PBMCs.

In the authors' methods: How many nucleated cells were present was estimated from reference gene primer amplification. TCRdb keeps only in-frame clones here, not all; method: immunoSEQ multiplex PCR. D and trimming come from the DNA, and the V and J calls and clone size come from that table. The top ten hold about 6.4% of the sample, which has just over 90,000 clones, roughly 72% seen once. The V gene lost 0 bases and the J gene lost 0 bases, with 8 bases spanning the gap. Germline V CDR1 and CDR2: GTSNPN, SVGIG (reference sequence). This CDR3 comprises 14 residues. V usage is TRBV30 and J usage is TRBJ1-2; D is unresolved. Sequenced sample: peripheral blood. The sequence was collected from a man in his 70s with acute or convalescent COVID-19. CDR3 loop: CAWSVSGANYGYTF. The CDR3, as DNA: TGTGCCTGGAGTGTGAGCGGCGCTAACTATGGCTACACCTTC.